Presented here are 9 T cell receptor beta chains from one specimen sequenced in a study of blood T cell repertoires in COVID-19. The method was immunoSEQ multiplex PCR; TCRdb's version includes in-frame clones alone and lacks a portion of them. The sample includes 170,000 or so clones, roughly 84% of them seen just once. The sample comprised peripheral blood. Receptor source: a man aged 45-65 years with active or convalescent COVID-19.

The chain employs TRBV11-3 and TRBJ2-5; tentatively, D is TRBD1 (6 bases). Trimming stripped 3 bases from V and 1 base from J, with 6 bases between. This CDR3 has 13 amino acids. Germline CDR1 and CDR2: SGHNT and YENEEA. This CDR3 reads CASSLDSQETQYF. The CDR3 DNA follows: TGTGCCAGCAGCTTGGACAGCCAAGAGACCCAGTACTTC.

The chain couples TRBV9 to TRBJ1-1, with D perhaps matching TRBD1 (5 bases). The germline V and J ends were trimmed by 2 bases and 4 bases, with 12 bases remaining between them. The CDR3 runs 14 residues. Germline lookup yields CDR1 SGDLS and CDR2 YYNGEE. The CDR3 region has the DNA TGTGCCAGCAGCGTTGATGGGGGGGGCACTGAAGCTTTCTTT. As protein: CASSVDGGGTEAFF.

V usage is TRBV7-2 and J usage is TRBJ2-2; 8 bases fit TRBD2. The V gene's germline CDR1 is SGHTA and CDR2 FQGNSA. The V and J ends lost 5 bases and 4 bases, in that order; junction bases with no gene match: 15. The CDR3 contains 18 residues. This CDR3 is CASSPTWGRGVITGELFF. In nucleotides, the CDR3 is TGTGCCAGCAGCCCAACGTGGGGGCGGGGGGTAATCACCGGGGAGCTGTTTTTT.

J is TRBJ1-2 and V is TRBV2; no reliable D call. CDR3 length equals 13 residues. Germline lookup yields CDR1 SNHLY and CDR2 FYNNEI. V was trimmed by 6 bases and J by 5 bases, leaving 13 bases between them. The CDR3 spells CASRGLDGYGYTF. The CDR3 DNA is TGTGCCAGCAGAGGACTCGATGGGTATGGCTACACCTTC.

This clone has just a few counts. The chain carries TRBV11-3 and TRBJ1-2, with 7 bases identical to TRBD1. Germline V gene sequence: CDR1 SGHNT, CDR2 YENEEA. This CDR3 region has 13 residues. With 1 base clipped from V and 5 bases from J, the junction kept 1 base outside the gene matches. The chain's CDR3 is CASSLAGGYGYTF. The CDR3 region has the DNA TGTGCCAGCAGCTTAGCAGGGGGTTATGGCTACACCTTC.

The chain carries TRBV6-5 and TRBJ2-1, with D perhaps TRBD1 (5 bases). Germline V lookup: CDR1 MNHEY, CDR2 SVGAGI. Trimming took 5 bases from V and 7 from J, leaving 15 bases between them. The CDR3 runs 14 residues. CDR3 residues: CASSSWGRMNEQFF. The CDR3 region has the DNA TGTGCCAGCAGTAGTTGGGGCAGGATGAATGAGCAGTTCTTC.

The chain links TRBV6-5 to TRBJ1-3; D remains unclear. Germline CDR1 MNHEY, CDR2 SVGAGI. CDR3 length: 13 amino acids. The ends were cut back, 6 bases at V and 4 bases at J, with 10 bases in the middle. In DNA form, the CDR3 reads TGTGCCAGCAGCCCCCTATCCGGAAACACCATATATTTT. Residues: CASSPLSGNTIYF.

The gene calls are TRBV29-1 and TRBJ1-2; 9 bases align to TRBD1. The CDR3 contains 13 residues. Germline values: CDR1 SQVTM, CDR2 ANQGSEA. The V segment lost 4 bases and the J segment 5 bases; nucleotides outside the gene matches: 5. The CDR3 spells CSVVGTGIYGYTF. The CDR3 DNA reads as TGCAGCGTTGTAGGGACAGGGATATATGGCTACACCTTC.

The CDR3 coding sequence is TGTGCCAGCAGCCCTCCGGGACAGACCTACGAGCAGTACTTC. Encoded protein: CASSPPGQTYEQYF. This chain joins TRBV7-6 and TRBJ2-7, with 7 bases lining up with TRBD1. V lost 5 bases to trimming and J lost 2 bases; unmatched junction nucleotides: 6. The germline V gene encodes CDR1 SGHVS and CDR2 FNYEAQ. The CDR3 totals 14 residues.